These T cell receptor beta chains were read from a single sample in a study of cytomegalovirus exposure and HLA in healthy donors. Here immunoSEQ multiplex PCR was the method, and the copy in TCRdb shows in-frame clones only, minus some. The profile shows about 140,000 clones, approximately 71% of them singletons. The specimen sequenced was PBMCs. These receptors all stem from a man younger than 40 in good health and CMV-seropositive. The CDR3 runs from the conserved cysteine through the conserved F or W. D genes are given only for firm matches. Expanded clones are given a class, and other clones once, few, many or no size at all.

CDR3: CASSLTSFTLLPEQFF; DNA: TGTGCCAGCAGCTTGACCTCTTTTACTTTACTCCCTGAGCAGTTCTTC; J: TRBJ2-1; size: once; D: .; V: TRBV5-6
CDR3: CASNIKQGATTTAYEQYF; DNA: TGTGCCAGCAACATAAAGCAGGGGGCTACAACTACCGCCTACGAGCAGTACTTC; J: TRBJ2-7; size: .; D: TRBD1; V: TRBV28
CDR3: CASSFSSGYNEQFF; DNA: TGCGCCAGCAGCTTCTCTAGCGGGTACAATGAGCAGTTCTTC; J: TRBJ2-1; size: .; D: TRBD2; V: TRBV5-1
CDR3: CASSPLQGRTEAFF; DNA: TGTGCCAGCTCACCACTACAGGGTCGCACTGAAGCTTTCTTT; J: TRBJ1-1; size: .; D: .; V: TRBV18
CDR3: CASSTLGQGDEKLFF; DNA: TGTGCCAGCAGTACCCTTGGACAGGGGGATGAAAAACTGTTTTTT; J: TRBJ1-4; size: .; D: TRBD1; V: TRBV28
CDR3: CAWSPTGHGYTF; DNA: TGTGCCTGGAGTCCCACAGGGCATGGCTACACCTTC; J: TRBJ1-2; size: .; D: .; V: TRBV30
CDR3: CASGTGLFTGELFF; DNA: TGTGCCAGCGGAACGGGACTATTCACCGGGGAGCTGTTTTTT; J: TRBJ2-2; size: .; D: TRBD2; V: TRBV7-9
CDR3: CASSLAGQRLSNTIYF; DNA: TGCGCCAGCAGCTTGGCCGGACAGCGCCTAAGTAACACCATATATTTT; J: TRBJ1-3; size: .; D: .; V: TRBV5-1
CDR3: CASSSASGPLIEQYF; DNA: TGCGCCAGCAGCTCTGCTAGCGGGCCCCTAATAGAGCAGTACTTC; J: TRBJ2-7; size: .; D: TRBD2; V: TRBV4-1
CDR3: CSSSLGAVSGNNEQFF; DNA: TGTTCCAGCAGCTTAGGGGCGGTTAGCGGCAACAATGAGCAGTTCTTC; J: TRBJ2-1; size: .; D: .; V: TRBV7-9
CDR3: CASSLLSRLYEQYF; DNA: TGTGCCAGCAGCTTATTGTCTAGGCTCTACGAGCAGTACTTC; J: TRBJ2-7; size: .; D: .; V: TRBV11-3
CDR3: CASSPRSSSGRTDTQYF; DNA: TGTGCCAGCAGCCCGCGGAGTTCTAGCGGGAGGACAGATACGCAGTATTTT; J: TRBJ2-3; size: .; D: TRBD2; V: TRBV7-9
CDR3: CASRRQGYTEAFF; DNA: TGTGCCAGCAGACGACAGGGATACACTGAAGCTTTCTTT; J: TRBJ1-1; size: few; D: TRBD1; V: TRBV2
CDR3: CASELNQDQGYGYTF; DNA: TGTGCCAGTGAACTTAACCAAGACCAGGGCTATGGCTACACCTTC; J: TRBJ1-2; size: .; D: .; V: TRBV19
CDR3: CASSEAGDTQYF; DNA: TGTGCCAGCAGCGAGGCCGGAGATACGCAGTATTTT; J: TRBJ2-3; size: .; D: .; V: TRBV11-2
CDR3: CASSPMGRTGGTNYGYTF; DNA: TGTGCCAGCAGCCCAATGGGTCGGACAGGGGGCACAAACTATGGCTACACCTTC; J: TRBJ1-2; size: few; D: TRBD1; V: TRBV7-6
CDR3: CASSSQGRAHNEQFF; DNA: TGTGCCAGCAGTTCTCAGGGGAGGGCCCACAATGAGCAGTTCTTC; J: TRBJ2-1; size: .; D: .; V: TRBV28
CDR3: CASSLWTQGTNSPLHF; DNA: TGTGCCAGCAGCCTATGGACACAGGGGACTAATTCACCCCTCCACTTT; J: TRBJ1-6; size: .; D: TRBD1; V: TRBV5-4
CDR3: CAWMGPGWTPLHF; DNA: TGTGCCTGGATGGGCCCAGGGTGGACACCCCTCCACTTT; J: TRBJ1-6; size: .; D: .; V: TRBV30
CDR3: CASSGSQVLTEAFF; DNA: TGTGCCAGCTCTGGCTCCCAGGTGCTCACTGAAGCTTTCTTT; J: TRBJ1-1; size: .; D: .; V: TRBV2
CDR3: CATTGWQYF; DNA: TGTGCAACCACGGGGTGGCAGTACTTC; J: TRBJ2-7; size: .; D: .; V: TRBV12-2
CDR3: CASRQGETQYF; DNA: TGTGCCAGCAGACAGGGGGAGACCCAGTACTTC; J: TRBJ2-5; size: .; D: TRBD1; V: TRBV6-6
CDR3: CASSLGQGTDEKLFF; DNA: TGTGCCAGCTCGCTTGGACAGGGAACGGATGAAAAACTGTTTTTT; J: TRBJ1-4; size: few; D: TRBD1; V: TRBV18
CDR3: CASGPGQGVEQYF; DNA: TGTGCCAGCGGACCGGGACAGGGGGTCGAGCAGTACTTC; J: TRBJ2-7; size: few; D: TRBD1; V: TRBV11-2
CDR3: CASSLGTSPGTQYF; DNA: TGTGCCAGCAGCCTAGGGACTAGCCCGGGTACGCAGTATTTT; J: TRBJ2-3; size: .; D: TRBD2; V: TRBV7-2
CDR3: CASRWTDMNTEAFF; DNA: TGTGCCAGCAGGTGGACAGATATGAACACTGAAGCTTTCTTT; J: TRBJ1-1; size: .; D: .; V: TRBV5-5
CDR3: CASSPTSGGIYEQYF; DNA: TGTGCCAGCTCACCTACTAGCGGAGGGATCTACGAGCAGTACTTC; J: TRBJ2-7; size: once; D: TRBD2; V: TRBV18
CDR3: CASSFRGQGAGEAFF; DNA: TGTGCCAGCAGTTTTAGGGGACAGGGGGCAGGTGAAGCTTTCTTT; J: TRBJ1-1; size: .; D: TRBD1; V: TRBV27
CDR3: CASSLADNEQFF; DNA: TGCGCCAGCAGCTTGGCAGATAATGAGCAGTTCTTC; J: TRBJ2-1; size: few; D: .; V: TRBV5-1
CDR3: CASSQVPTRGNSPLHF; DNA: TGCGCCAGCAGCCAAGTGCCCACCAGGGGTAATTCACCCCTCCACTTT; J: TRBJ1-6; size: .; D: .; V: TRBV4-1
CDR3: CAWSLGGQPQHF; DNA: TGTGCCTGGAGTCTAGGGGGACAGCCCCAGCATTTT; J: TRBJ1-5; size: .; D: .; V: TRBV30
CDR3: CASSYYGKVGTEAFF; DNA: TGTGCCAGCAGTTATTACGGGAAGGTGGGCACTGAAGCTTTCTTT; J: TRBJ1-1; size: .; D: .; V: TRBV6-6
CDR3: CASSQDFSGAAGANVLTF; DNA: TGTGCCAGCAGCCAAGATTTTTCGGGAGCGGCTGGGGCCAACGTCCTGACTTTC; J: TRBJ2-6; size: .; D: .; V: TRBV4-2
CDR3: CASSLRTGVYGYTF; DNA: TGTGCCAGCAGTTTACGGACAGGGGTCTATGGCTACACCTTC; J: TRBJ1-2; size: .; D: TRBD1; V: TRBV27
CDR3: CASSVTGDPYEQYF; DNA: TGTGCCAGCAGCGTCACAGGGGACCCATACGAGCAGTACTTC; J: TRBJ2-7; size: .; D: TRBD1; V: TRBV9
CDR3: CAITIGQGVSYEQYF; DNA: TGTGCCATCACCATCGGACAGGGGGTCTCCTACGAGCAGTACTTC; J: TRBJ2-7; size: .; D: TRBD1; V: TRBV10-3
CDR3: CASSNTKPGGPYNEQFF; DNA: TGCGCCAGCAGCAATACCAAGCCTGGAGGGCCGTACAATGAGCAGTTCTTC; J: TRBJ2-1; size: few; D: .; V: TRBV5-1
CDR3: CASSQTGLEQFF; DNA: TGTGCCAGCAGCCAGACGGGACTAGAGCAGTTCTTC; J: TRBJ2-1; size: .; D: TRBD2; V: TRBV4-2